The rows below give T cell receptor beta chains drawn from one sample of a study of shared clonotypes between healthy human individuals. TCRdb's copy holds only in-frame clones and misses some; the assay was immunoSEQ multiplex PCR. The sample shows 730,000 or so clones, roughly 70% of them seen only once. Source material: memory CD4+ T cells sorted from blood. The receptor set was obtained from a woman aged 30 to 39 in good health. The CDR3 runs from the conserved cysteine through the conserved F or W. D genes are given only for firm matches. Clone size, where shown, is once, few, many, or a class for clones that have expanded.

v_gene: TRBV6-5; abundance: -; j_gene: TRBJ2-7; d_gene: TRBD1; CDR3aa: CASSYLAGGLYEQYF; CDR3nt: TGTGCCAGCAGTTACTTGGCAGGGGGTCTCTACGAGCAGTACTTC
v_gene: TRBV28; abundance: -; j_gene: TRBJ2-1; d_gene: TRBD2; CDR3aa: CASTTTGGFMSEQFF; CDR3nt: TGTGCCAGCACTACAACGGGGGGTTTTATGAGTGAGCAGTTCTTC
v_gene: TRBV7-7; abundance: -; j_gene: TRBJ2-2; d_gene: TRBD2; CDR3aa: CASSLGRAGVTGELFF; CDR3nt: TGTGCCAGCAGCTTAGGGCGAGCGGGAGTCACCGGGGAGCTGTTTTTT
v_gene: TRBV9; abundance: -; j_gene: TRBJ1-1; d_gene: -; CDR3aa: CASSVTSENTEAFF; CDR3nt: TGTGCCAGCAGCGTAACGTCAGAGAACACTGAAGCTTTCTTT
v_gene: TRBV6-1; abundance: -; j_gene: TRBJ2-7; d_gene: -; CDR3aa: CASSEMRDSPVEQYF; CDR3nt: TGTGCCAGCAGTGAAATGCGGGACAGCCCGGTCGAGCAGTACTTC
v_gene: TRBV4-2; abundance: few; j_gene: TRBJ2-1; d_gene: TRBD2; CDR3aa: CASSQDTGRGLAGGITYNEQFF; CDR3nt: TGTGCCAGCAGCCAAGATACGGGTCGTGGACTAGCGGGAGGGATCACCTACAATGAGCAGTTCTTC
v_gene: TRBV7-9; abundance: -; j_gene: TRBJ1-3; d_gene: -; CDR3aa: CASSLQGTGNTIYF; CDR3nt: TGTGCCAGCAGCTTGCAGGGGACTGGAAACACCATATATTTT
v_gene: TRBV28; abundance: -; j_gene: TRBJ1-2; d_gene: TRBD1; CDR3aa: CASSYGLSQGWGDGYTF; CDR3nt: TGTGCCAGCAGTTATGGCCTCTCACAGGGGTGGGGAGATGGCTACACCTTC
v_gene: TRBV2; abundance: few; j_gene: TRBJ2-2; d_gene: TRBD1; CDR3aa: CASSYRGTGELFF; CDR3nt: TGTGCCAGCAGTTACAGGGGGACCGGGGAGCTGTTTTTT
v_gene: TRBV6-4; abundance: -; j_gene: TRBJ2-2; d_gene: TRBD2; CDR3aa: CASSPSAGGASGELFF; CDR3nt: TGTGCCAGCAGTCCCTCAGCGGGAGGGGCTAGCGGGGAGCTGTTTTTT
v_gene: TRBV29-1; abundance: -; j_gene: TRBJ2-5; d_gene: -; CDR3aa: CSVHQQGAETQYF; CDR3nt: TGCAGCGTTCACCAACAGGGCGCAGAGACCCAGTACTTC
v_gene: TRBV27; abundance: once; j_gene: TRBJ1-1; d_gene: TRBD1; CDR3aa: CASSHRQGAETEAFF; CDR3nt: TGTGCCAGCAGTCACCGACAGGGGGCCGAGACTGAAGCTTTCTTT
v_gene: TRBV27; abundance: -; j_gene: TRBJ2-1; d_gene: TRBD2; CDR3aa: CASSLGLAYNEQFF; CDR3nt: TGTGCCAGCAGTTTGGGACTAGCGTACAATGAGCAGTTCTTC
v_gene: TRBV5-1; abundance: -; j_gene: TRBJ2-7; d_gene: -; CDR3aa: CASSLFPGTTYEQYF; CDR3nt: TGCGCCAGCAGCTTGTTTCCGGGGACAACCTACGAGCAGTACTTC
v_gene: TRBV6-5; abundance: -; j_gene: TRBJ1-3; d_gene: -; CDR3aa: CASSYDTSGNTIYF; CDR3nt: TGTGCCAGCAGTTACGACACCTCTGGAAACACCATATATTTT
v_gene: TRBV27; abundance: -; j_gene: TRBJ1-4; d_gene: -; CDR3aa: CASRNNEKLFF; CDR3nt: TGTGCCAGCAGAAATAATGAAAAACTGTTTTTT
v_gene: TRBV2; abundance: -; j_gene: TRBJ2-1; d_gene: -; CDR3aa: CASSEGHTGQFF; CDR3nt: TGTGCCAGCAGTGAAGGGCATACTGGGCAGTTCTTC
v_gene: TRBV30; abundance: -; j_gene: TRBJ1-1; d_gene: -; CDR3aa: CAWSVRIETEAFF; CDR3nt: TGTGCCTGGAGTGTCAGGATAGAAACTGAAGCTTTCTTT
v_gene: TRBV7-3; abundance: few; j_gene: TRBJ2-5; d_gene: -; CDR3aa: CASSLMKQETQYF; CDR3nt: TGTGCCAGCAGCTTAATGAAACAAGAGACCCAGTACTTC
v_gene: TRBV11-2; abundance: -; j_gene: TRBJ2-7; d_gene: -; CDR3aa: CASGVRGESYEQYF; CDR3nt: TGTGCCAGCGGGGTAAGGGGGGAGTCCTACGAGCAGTACTTC
v_gene: TRBV16; abundance: -; j_gene: TRBJ2-2; d_gene: TRBD2; CDR3aa: CASSQLAGELGELFF; CDR3nt: TGTGCCAGCAGCCAACTAGCGGGAGAGCTCGGGGAGCTGTTTTTT
v_gene: TRBV19; abundance: many; j_gene: TRBJ2-7; d_gene: -; CDR3aa: CASSISLQYEQYF; CDR3nt: TGTGCCAGTAGTATATCCCTTCAATACGAGCAGTACTTC
v_gene: TRBV10-3; abundance: -; j_gene: TRBJ2-3; d_gene: TRBD2; CDR3aa: CAISETSGSPWGTDTQYF; CDR3nt: TGTGCCATCAGTGAGACTAGCGGGAGTCCATGGGGCACAGATACGCAGTATTTT